This is a list of T cell receptor beta chains from one sample in a study of shared clonotypes between healthy human individuals. Sequencing was performed with immunoSEQ multiplex PCR; in TCRdb, only in-frame clones are kept and a portion is missing. The sample records fewer than 1.6 million clones, approximately 98.5% being singletons. Material for sequencing was naive CD4+ T cells sorted from blood. These receptors were taken from a man aged 25 to 40 in good health. Each CDR3 is given with its conserved first and last residue. Each record gives: clone size, V gene, D gene, J gene, CDR3 DNA, CDR3 protein. The D gene is left open where the match is weak. Size tells how often a clone was seen (once, few, many) or the class of an expanded clone, and some rows leave it out.

clone size: NA; V gene: TRBV7-2; D gene: TRBD2; J gene: TRBJ2-7; CDR3 DNA: TGTGCCAGCAGCAAAGCTGGCGGGAGTAGGTACGAGCAGTACTTC; CDR3 protein: CASSKAGGSRYEQYF
clone size: NA; V gene: TRBV28; D gene: TRBD1; J gene: TRBJ2-3; CDR3 DNA: TGTGCCAGCAGCGTGACAGGGGGCACAGATACGCAGTATTTT; CDR3 protein: CASSVTGGTDTQYF
clone size: NA; V gene: TRBV2; D gene: NA; J gene: TRBJ2-1; CDR3 DNA: TGTGCCAGCAGGGAACAGGGTGGAGTAGCTGAGCAGTTCTTC; CDR3 protein: CASREQGGVAEQFF
clone size: once; V gene: TRBV5-8; D gene: NA; J gene: TRBJ1-1; CDR3 DNA: TGTGCCAGCAGCTTGTGGACAGAGAACACTGAAGCTTTCTTT; CDR3 protein: CASSLWTENTEAFF
clone size: NA; V gene: TRBV2; D gene: NA; J gene: TRBJ2-5; CDR3 DNA: TGTGCCAGCAGTGACGACAGTTGGGAGACCCAGTACTTC; CDR3 protein: CASSDDSWETQYF
clone size: NA; V gene: TRBV27; D gene: TRBD1; J gene: TRBJ2-7; CDR3 DNA: TGTGCCAGCAGTCAGCGACAGGGTGGCGAGCAGTACTTC; CDR3 protein: CASSQRQGGEQYF
clone size: once; V gene: TRBV21-1; D gene: NA; J gene: TRBJ2-7; CDR3 DNA: TGTGCCAGCAGCAGCCTCTTGTCCTGGCGGGGCTACGAGCAGTACTTC; CDR3 protein: CASSSLLSWRGYEQYF
clone size: once; V gene: TRBV5-1; D gene: NA; J gene: TRBJ2-2; CDR3 DNA: TGCGCCAGCAGCAGAGACCCCACCGGGGAGCTGTTTTTT; CDR3 protein: CASSRDPTGELFF
clone size: NA; V gene: TRBV9; D gene: TRBD2; J gene: TRBJ2-2; CDR3 DNA: TGTGCCAGCAGCGTAGAGGGCGGGGGCACCGGGGAGCTGTTTTTT; CDR3 protein: CASSVEGGGTGELFF
clone size: NA; V gene: TRBV5-1; D gene: NA; J gene: TRBJ2-2; CDR3 DNA: TGCGCCAGCAGCTTTAATAGCGCGAACACCGGGGAGCTGTTTTTT; CDR3 protein: CASSFNSANTGELFF
clone size: NA; V gene: TRBV7-2; D gene: TRBD1; J gene: TRBJ2-7; CDR3 DNA: TGTGCCAGCAGCTTAGCGACCGACAGGGTCGAGCAGTACTTC; CDR3 protein: CASSLATDRVEQYF
clone size: NA; V gene: TRBV5-6; D gene: NA; J gene: TRBJ2-1; CDR3 DNA: TGTGCCAGCAGCCTCGTCAGTGGAAATGAGCAGTTCTTC; CDR3 protein: CASSLVSGNEQFF
clone size: NA; V gene: TRBV30; D gene: NA; J gene: TRBJ1-5; CDR3 DNA: TGTGCCTGGAAGGGAACACATAGCAATCAGCCCCAGCATTTT; CDR3 protein: CAWKGTHSNQPQHF
clone size: NA; V gene: TRBV5-4; D gene: NA; J gene: TRBJ1-1; CDR3 DNA: TGTGCCAGCAGCTCGTATGCCAACACTGAAGCTTTCTTT; CDR3 protein: CASSSYANTEAFF
clone size: once; V gene: TRBV5-5; D gene: TRBD1; J gene: TRBJ1-1; CDR3 DNA: TGTGCCAGCAGCTTGGGACAGGGGAAGAACACTGAAGCTTTCTTT; CDR3 protein: CASSLGQGKNTEAFF
clone size: NA; V gene: TRBV7-3; D gene: TRBD2; J gene: TRBJ2-3; CDR3 DNA: TGTGCCAGCAGCTTAATACATAGCGGGAGTGGCACAGATACGCAGTATTTT; CDR3 protein: CASSLIHSGSGTDTQYF
clone size: NA; V gene: TRBV19; D gene: NA; J gene: TRBJ2-5; CDR3 DNA: TGTGCCAGTAGTATACGAGGGAGTAGCGAGACCCAGTACTTC; CDR3 protein: CASSIRGSSETQYF
clone size: once; V gene: TRBV27; D gene: TRBD2; J gene: TRBJ2-7; CDR3 DNA: TGTGCCAGCAGTGGACTAGCGGGAGCCTACGAGCAGTACTTC; CDR3 protein: CASSGLAGAYEQYF
clone size: NA; V gene: TRBV11-3; D gene: TRBD2; J gene: TRBJ2-1; CDR3 DNA: TGTGCCAGCAGCGGGACTAGCACCTACAATGAGCAGTTCTTC; CDR3 protein: CASSGTSTYNEQFF
clone size: NA; V gene: TRBV7-9; D gene: NA; J gene: TRBJ2-7; CDR3 DNA: TGTGCCAGCAGCTTCACCACGGAGGACGGCGAGCAGTACTTC; CDR3 protein: CASSFTTEDGEQYF
clone size: NA; V gene: TRBV7-9; D gene: NA; J gene: TRBJ1-4; CDR3 DNA: TGTGCCAGCAGCTTAGCTCGGCCCGACGGAAAACTGTTTTTT; CDR3 protein: CASSLARPDGKLFF
clone size: NA; V gene: TRBV28; D gene: NA; J gene: TRBJ2-7; CDR3 DNA: TGTGCCAGCAGTTTAGCTGGGACAAACGGAGTCTACGAGCAGTACTTC; CDR3 protein: CASSLAGTNGVYEQYF
clone size: NA; V gene: TRBV19; D gene: TRBD2; J gene: TRBJ2-7; CDR3 DNA: TGTGCCAGTAGTACCCCGGGGGGGAAGCCCTACGAGCAGTACTTC; CDR3 protein: CASSTPGGKPYEQYF
clone size: NA; V gene: TRBV5-1; D gene: TRBD2; J gene: TRBJ2-5; CDR3 DNA: TGCGCCAGCAGCTTGGGACTAGCGGGTCAAGAGACCCAGTACTTC; CDR3 protein: CASSLGLAGQETQYF
clone size: NA; V gene: TRBV19; D gene: TRBD1; J gene: TRBJ2-7; CDR3 DNA: TGTGCCAGTAGCGATCCGGGACAGGGTCTCTACGAGCAGTACTTC; CDR3 protein: CASSDPGQGLYEQYF
clone size: NA; V gene: TRBV5-1; D gene: NA; J gene: TRBJ2-7; CDR3 DNA: TGCGCCAGCAGCCTCGGGACTCGCGCCTACGAGCAGTACTTC; CDR3 protein: CASSLGTRAYEQYF
clone size: NA; V gene: TRBV9; D gene: TRBD1; J gene: TRBJ1-2; CDR3 DNA: TGTGCCAGCAGCGTAGCCCAACAGGGGTACTATGGCTACACCTTC; CDR3 protein: CASSVAQQGYYGYTF
clone size: NA; V gene: TRBV7-3; D gene: TRBD1; J gene: TRBJ1-2; CDR3 DNA: TGTGCCAGCAGCTTAACCCCAGGGGGGAACTATGGCTACACCTTC; CDR3 protein: CASSLTPGGNYGYTF
clone size: once; V gene: TRBV19; D gene: NA; J gene: TRBJ1-2; CDR3 DNA: TGTGCCAGTAGCAATAACAGGGAGTCCTATGGCTACACCTTC; CDR3 protein: CASSNNRESYGYTF
clone size: NA; V gene: TRBV5-6; D gene: TRBD1; J gene: TRBJ1-2; CDR3 DNA: TGTGCCAGCAGCTTTCTGGGACAGGACTACTATGGCTACACCTTC; CDR3 protein: CASSFLGQDYYGYTF
clone size: NA; V gene: TRBV5-8; D gene: NA; J gene: TRBJ2-2; CDR3 DNA: TGTGCCACCATCCGGGTGAACGGGGAGCTGTTTTTT; CDR3 protein: CATIRVNGELFF
clone size: once; V gene: TRBV18; D gene: NA; J gene: TRBJ1-1; CDR3 DNA: TGTGCCAGCTCGTCGGATCGGAACACTGAAGCTTTCTTT; CDR3 protein: CASSSDRNTEAFF
clone size: once; V gene: TRBV19; D gene: NA; J gene: TRBJ1-1; CDR3 DNA: TGTGCCAGTAGACACCGGGGACGGGAGAACACTGAAGCTTTCTTT; CDR3 protein: CASRHRGRENTEAFF
clone size: once; V gene: TRBV27; D gene: NA; J gene: TRBJ2-7; CDR3 DNA: TGTGCCAGCAGTTATTTGGGAGTGCAGTACTTC; CDR3 protein: CASSYLGVQYF
clone size: NA; V gene: TRBV9; D gene: NA; J gene: TRBJ2-5; CDR3 DNA: TGTGCCAGCAGCTCGTGGCAGGTAGCAGGGGAGACCCAGTACTTC; CDR3 protein: CASSSWQVAGETQYF
clone size: NA; V gene: TRBV7-2; D gene: NA; J gene: TRBJ2-1; CDR3 DNA: TGTGCCAGCAGCGATTGGGGGAGTACCTACAATGAGCAGTTCTTC; CDR3 protein: CASSDWGSTYNEQFF
clone size: NA; V gene: TRBV9; D gene: NA; J gene: TRBJ1-1; CDR3 DNA: TGTGCCAGCAGCGTAGGAGCAGTCATGAACACTGAAGCTTTCTTT; CDR3 protein: CASSVGAVMNTEAFF
clone size: NA; V gene: TRBV28; D gene: TRBD1; J gene: TRBJ1-2; CDR3 DNA: TGTGCCAGCAGTGAGACAGGGCGGGATGGCTACACCTTC; CDR3 protein: CASSETGRDGYTF
clone size: NA; V gene: TRBV5-6; D gene: NA; J gene: TRBJ1-4; CDR3 DNA: TGTGCCAGCAGAACCGACAAGGGGGACTTTCGGGATGAAAAACTGTTTTTT; CDR3 protein: CASRTDKGDFRDEKLFF
clone size: NA; V gene: TRBV5-1; D gene: TRBD2; J gene: TRBJ2-2; CDR3 DNA: TGCGCCAGCAGCTCGGGACTAGACATTATTTCCGGGGAGCTGTTTTTT; CDR3 protein: CASSSGLDIISGELFF